Listed below are T cell receptor beta chains from one sample, sequenced in a study of cytomegalovirus exposure and HLA in healthy donors. Data came from immunoSEQ multiplex PCR; TCRdb stores just in-frame clones and leaves some out. The sample yields 100,000 or so clones, 75% to 85% seen once. The sample was PBMCs. The receptors stem from a woman aged 18-29 years in good health and CMV-seronegative. Each CDR3 is given without its conserved first and last residue. The order of the fields is J gene, V gene, CDR3 protein.

TRBJ1-1 TRBV6-5 ASSYSAMWTEAF
TRBJ2-1 TRBV10-2 ASRPDSNNEQF
TRBJ2-7 TRBV6-5 ASNQGTGGEQY
TRBJ2-4 TRBV28 ASSPRQGANAKNIQY
TRBJ1-6 TRBV10-3 AISDRGAGYNSPLH
TRBJ1-1 TRBV11-3 ASSRRGEGTEAF
TRBJ1-6 TRBV28 ASRVPTGNNSPLH
TRBJ1-4 TRBV19 ASSPGQGGGEKLF
TRBJ1-1 TRBV27 ASRPGARNTEAF
NA TRBV29-1 SVVRDSNEQF
TRBJ2-1 TRBV27 ASRGAGRSYNEQF
TRBJ1-6 TRBV18 ASSQGGYNSPLH
TRBJ1-6 TRBV7-6 ASSRLGTGNSPLH
TRBJ2-7 TRBV18 ASSLQAGTGSRNEQY
TRBJ2-3 TRBV15 ATSLSAGGTDTQY
TRBJ1-2 TRBV6-4 AIGQMT
TRBJ1-2 TRBV7-2 ASSLALRSNYGYT
TRBJ2-1 TRBV11-3 ASSLGSGAYNEQF
TRBJ2-7 TRBV27 ASSHLPASGVDEQY
TRBJ2-1 TRBV2 ARRDRAWSEQF
TRBJ2-5 TRBV5-4 ASSRSGGQKETQY
TRBJ1-2 TRBV7-9 ASSLAGAGAKRGYT
TRBJ1-1 TRBV30 AWSVGGNTEAF
TRBJ1-2 TRBV7-9 ASSRTGFDYGYT
TRBJ1-3 TRBV28 ASSSFGDRVSGNTIY